This is a list of T cell receptor beta chains from one sample in a study of blood T cell repertoires in COVID-19. The assay was immunoSEQ multiplex PCR, and TCRdb's table has in-frame clones only and misses some. The sample has approximately 100,000 clones, approximately 86% seen once. The sample consisted of peripheral blood. These receptors were collected from a man aged 65 to 79 with active or convalescent COVID-19. Each CDR3 is given with its conserved first and last residue. D genes are given only for firm matches. Some rows have no size entry. The others give once, few or many, or a class for an expanded clone.

D: TRBD2; V: TRBV5-1; J: TRBJ2-1; size: .; DNA: TGCGCTTCCTGTGACCCGGGGGGGAATCACAATGAGCAGTTCTTC; CDR3: CASCDPGGNHNEQFF
D: TRBD1; V: TRBV5-4; J: TRBJ2-5; size: .; DNA: TGTGCCAGCAGCTTCGGAGACAGGGTTCGGGAGACCCAGTACTTC; CDR3: CASSFGDRVRETQYF
D: TRBD2; V: TRBV7-2; J: TRBJ2-3; size: .; DNA: TGTGCCAGCAGCCCCTCGGCGGCGCGGGGGGGCGACACAGATACGCAGTATTTT; CDR3: CASSPSAARGGDTDTQYF
D: .; V: TRBV11-2; J: TRBJ1-3; size: .; DNA: TGTGCCAGCAGCCCGACAGGCGGGGGAAACACCATATATTTT; CDR3: CASSPTGGGNTIYF
D: TRBD1; V: TRBV10-3; J: TRBJ2-3; size: .; DNA: TGTGCCATCAACAAGGACAGGGAGGGCACAGATACGCAGTATTTT; CDR3: CAINKDREGTDTQYF
D: .; V: TRBV19; J: TRBJ1-2; size: .; DNA: TGTGCCAGTAGTATCAAACCGGGCCGGGGAGATTATGGCTACACCTTC; CDR3: CASSIKPGRGDYGYTF
D: TRBD1; V: TRBV30; J: TRBJ1-5; size: .; DNA: TGTGCCTGGAGTACAGGGGAAAATCAGCCCCAGCATTTT; CDR3: CAWSTGENQPQHF
D: .; V: TRBV5-8; J: TRBJ2-3; size: .; DNA: TGTGCCAGCGCCCGGGGGGCGGACAGCACAGATACGCAGTATTTT; CDR3: CASARGADSTDTQYF
D: .; V: TRBV5-4; J: TRBJ1-2; size: .; DNA: TGTGCCAGCAGCTTGGGAATAGCCCAAGGAAGCTACACCTTC; CDR3: CASSLGIAQGSYTF
D: TRBD2; V: TRBV28; J: TRBJ2-7; size: .; DNA: TGTGCCAGCAGCCCGCTTTCGACTAGCCGCTACGAGCAGTACTTC; CDR3: CASSPLSTSRYEQYF
D: .; V: TRBV5-1; J: TRBJ1-2; size: .; DNA: TGCGCCAGCAGCTCGCAGGGTGGCTACACCTTC; CDR3: CASSSQGGYTF
D: .; V: TRBV5-1; J: TRBJ1-2; size: .; DNA: TGCGCCAGCAGCTTGGAAGCCCCCTATCCTGGCTACACCTTC; CDR3: CASSLEAPYPGYTF
D: .; V: TRBV12-3/TRBV12-4; J: TRBJ2-3; size: .; DNA: TGTGCCAGCAGTTTTCGGGGCACAGATACGCAGTATTTT; CDR3: CASSFRGTDTQYF
D: TRBD1; V: TRBV11-3; J: TRBJ2-2; size: .; DNA: TGTGCCAGCAGCTTAGGGAACAGGGGTCGGGCCGGGGAGCTGTTTTTT; CDR3: CASSLGNRGRAGELFF
D: .; V: TRBV11-3; J: TRBJ2-5; size: .; DNA: TGTGCCAGCAATAAATCCGGGAGTCTAGACCAAGAGACCCAGTACTTC; CDR3: CASNKSGSLDQETQYF
D: .; V: TRBV5-1; J: TRBJ1-2; size: .; DNA: TGCGCCAGCAGCTTGGGGCAGGAAGACTATGGCTACACCTTC; CDR3: CASSLGQEDYGYTF
D: .; V: TRBV5-1; J: TRBJ1-4; size: .; DNA: TGCGCCAGCAGCTTACCCCAGGGGAGCGCTAATGAAAAACTGTTTTTT; CDR3: CASSLPQGSANEKLFF
D: TRBD2; V: TRBV6-1; J: TRBJ2-2; size: once; DNA: TGTGCCAGCAGTGCGCTAGCGGGGGGCCCTACGTACACCGGGGAGCTGTTTTTT; CDR3: CASSALAGGPTYTGELFF
D: .; V: TRBV9; J: TRBJ2-1; size: once; DNA: TGTGCCAGCAGCGTCCTAGGGGACAATGAGCAGTTCTTC; CDR3: CASSVLGDNEQFF
D: .; V: TRBV12-3/TRBV12-4; J: TRBJ1-4; size: .; DNA: TGTGCCAGCAGTTTGGGGGACATCGAAAAACTGTTTTTT; CDR3: CASSLGDIEKLFF
D: .; V: TRBV9; J: TRBJ2-1; size: .; DNA: TGTGCCAGCAGCGCCCGGGAACACCTCAATGAGCAGTTCTTC; CDR3: CASSAREHLNEQFF
D: .; V: TRBV15; J: TRBJ2-5; size: .; DNA: TGTGCCACCAGCAGAGTCGCGGGGAACCAAGAGACCCAGTACTTC; CDR3: CATSRVAGNQETQYF
D: TRBD1; V: TRBV12-3/TRBV12-4; J: TRBJ1-2; size: .; DNA: TGTGCCAGCCTCTCCCCCGGACAGGGACCCTACACCTTC; CDR3: CASLSPGQGPYTF
D: TRBD2; V: TRBV11-2; J: TRBJ2-4; size: few; DNA: TGTGCCAGCAGCCAGGGACTAGCGGGGTCGGGCAAAAACATTCAGTACTTC; CDR3: CASSQGLAGSGKNIQYF
D: .; V: TRBV3-1/TRBV3-2; J: TRBJ1-4; size: .; DNA: TGTGCCAGCAACACCGCGGGGGAAAAACTGTTTTTT; CDR3: CASNTAGEKLFF
D: .; V: TRBV4-2; J: TRBJ1-5; size: .; DNA: TGTGCCAGCACGGGGGGACCCAATCAGCCCCAGCATTTT; CDR3: CASTGGPNQPQHF
D: .; V: TRBV6-1; J: TRBJ1-2; size: few; DNA: TGTGCCAGCAGTGAAAGGGAGGGGGTAGGATATGGCTACACCTTC; CDR3: CASSEREGVGYGYTF
D: .; V: TRBV7-9; J: TRBJ1-4; size: few; DNA: TGTGCCAGCAGCTTAGGCACAGTTGCAACTAATGAAAAACTGTTTTTT; CDR3: CASSLGTVATNEKLFF
D: TRBD1; V: TRBV14; J: TRBJ1-6; size: few; DNA: TGTGCCAGCAGCCAGGGTCTACAGGGGAATAATTCACCCCTCCACTTT; CDR3: CASSQGLQGNNSPLHF
D: TRBD2; V: TRBV7-9; J: TRBJ2-5; size: few; DNA: TGTGCCAGCAGCGGATGGACTAGCGGCGGAGAGACCCAGTACTTC; CDR3: CASSGWTSGGETQYF
D: TRBD1; V: TRBV7-2; J: TRBJ2-7; size: .; DNA: TGTGCCAGCAGCTTAGCGAAGGACAGGGACTACGAGCAGTACTTC; CDR3: CASSLAKDRDYEQYF
D: .; V: TRBV9; J: TRBJ2-2; size: .; DNA: TGTGCCAGCGGCAGGGAGAACACCGGGGAGCTGTTTTTT; CDR3: CASGRENTGELFF
D: TRBD1; V: TRBV10-3; J: TRBJ1-1; size: .; DNA: TGTGCCACCAGGAGACAGGGGAACACTGAAGCTTTCTTT; CDR3: CATRRQGNTEAFF
D: .; V: TRBV12-5; J: TRBJ1-2; size: .; DNA: TGTGCTAGTGGGTTCGGGACACTTAACTATGGCTACACCTTC; CDR3: CASGFGTLNYGYTF
D: TRBD1; V: TRBV5-5; J: TRBJ1-4; size: once; DNA: TGTGCCAGCAGCCGACAGGGGGCGATGGAGGAAAAACTGTTTTTT; CDR3: CASSRQGAMEEKLFF
D: TRBD1; V: TRBV19; J: TRBJ2-3; size: .; DNA: TGTGCCAGTAGTTTGGACAGGGGAGATACGCAGTATTTT; CDR3: CASSLDRGDTQYF
D: TRBD1; V: TRBV6-5; J: TRBJ2-5; size: once; DNA: TGTGCCAGCATCCGGGACAGGATGCAAGAGACCCAGTACTTC; CDR3: CASIRDRMQETQYF
D: .; V: TRBV6-5; J: TRBJ1-2; size: .; DNA: TGTGCCAGCAGCGCCTCCTCAGTATACGGCTACACCTTC; CDR3: CASSASSVYGYTF
D: .; V: TRBV19; J: TRBJ1-5; size: .; DNA: TGTGCCAGTAGTATAGGACAGACTAGCAATCAGCCCCAGCATTTT; CDR3: CASSIGQTSNQPQHF
D: TRBD1; V: TRBV6-5; J: TRBJ2-1; size: .; DNA: TGTGCCAGCAGTACTTGGGACAGTTCTAGGGAGCAGTTCTTC; CDR3: CASSTWDSSREQFF
D: .; V: TRBV7-9; J: TRBJ2-7; size: .; DNA: TGTGCCAGCAGCTTAGCTGGGGCCGTCTACGAGCAGTACTTC; CDR3: CASSLAGAVYEQYF
D: TRBD1; V: TRBV18; J: TRBJ1-2; size: once; DNA: TGTGCCAGCTCACCACAGCGGCAGGGGGATGGCTACACCTTC; CDR3: CASSPQRQGDGYTF
D: .; V: TRBV7-2; J: TRBJ2-2; size: .; DNA: TGTGCCAGCAGCATTACTCCAAACACCGGGGAGCTGTTTTTT; CDR3: CASSITPNTGELFF
D: .; V: TRBV5-1; J: TRBJ2-1; size: .; DNA: TGCGCCAGCAGCCCGGGACACGGCTCCTACAATGAGCAGTTCTTC; CDR3: CASSPGHGSYNEQFF
D: TRBD2; V: TRBV7-2; J: TRBJ2-2; size: .; DNA: TGTGCCAGCAGCTTTCGGGGGGGACCCGGGGAGCTGTTTTTT; CDR3: CASSFRGGPGELFF
D: .; V: TRBV20-1; J: TRBJ2-2; size: .; DNA: TGCAGTGCTAGTAAGAGCCCGAACACCGGGGAGCTGTTTTTT; CDR3: CSASKSPNTGELFF
D: .; V: TRBV21-1; J: TRBJ1-3; size: few; DNA: TGTGCCAGCAGCCTAGGGGAAACCTCGTCGACTGGAAACACCATATATTTT; CDR3: CASSLGETSSTGNTIYF
D: TRBD1; V: TRBV25-1; J: TRBJ1-6; size: .; DNA: TGTGCCAGCGCCGGGACAGACCGCTCCTCACCCCTCCACTTT; CDR3: CASAGTDRSSPLHF
D: TRBD2; V: TRBV29-1; J: TRBJ2-3; size: .; DNA: TGCAGCGTTTCCGGGACTAGCGGCCGCACAGATACGCAGTATTTT; CDR3: CSVSGTSGRTDTQYF
D: .; V: TRBV3-1/TRBV3-2; J: TRBJ1-1; size: .; DNA: TGTGCCAGCAGCCCGAGAGGAGCGAACACTGAAGCTTTCTTT; CDR3: CASSPRGANTEAFF
D: TRBD2; V: TRBV30; J: TRBJ2-7; size: .; DNA: TGTGCCTGGAGGACTAGCGGGTCAACCTACGAGCAGTACTTC; CDR3: CAWRTSGSTYEQYF